A single sample is the source of the 14 T cell receptor beta chains below, sequenced in a study of blood T cell repertoires in COVID-19. Assay used: immunoSEQ multiplex PCR; TCRdb lists only in-frame clones, some missing. This sample has roughly 250,000 clones, with approximately 86% found just once. The sequenced sample was peripheral blood. The receptor source for this set is a human donor in a cohort sampled during active COVID-19.

The V gene is TRBV9, the J gene TRBJ2-1, with D perhaps TRBD1 (6 bases). The CDR3 has 16 residues. CDR1 and CDR2 (germline): SGDLS, YYNGEE. The V end lost 4 bases, the J end lost 2 bases, and 16 bases lay between the germline ends. The CDR3 protein is CASSLLTGLAYNEQFF. CDR3 in DNA: TGTGCCAGCAGCTTGTTAACAGGGTTGGCCTACAATGAGCAGTTCTTC.

This chain joins TRBV5-1 and TRBJ2-5, with D possibly being TRBD1 (6 bases). Trimming left V 4 bases short and J 4 bases short, with 17 bases between. The germline V gene has CDR1 SGHRS and CDR2 YFSETQ. The CDR3 covers 15 residues. Here the CDR3 reads CASSLTRDNLETQYF. Written as DNA, the CDR3 is TGCGCCAGCAGCCTCACCCGGGACAACCTAGAGACCCAGTACTTC.

The chain links TRBV7-3 to TRBJ2-2, with TRBD1 as a possible D gene (6 bases). The germline V and J ends were trimmed by 5 bases and 6 bases, with 16 bases remaining between them. This CDR3 is built from 15 residues. CDR1 SGHTA and CDR2 FQGTGA come from the germline V gene. CDR3 sequence reads: CASSPSTGRSGELFF. The CDR3 DNA follows: TGTGCCAGCAGCCCATCAACAGGGCGCTCCGGGGAGCTGTTTTTT.

About this clone: One junction end disagrees with the germline gene, perhaps due to a read error. J is TRBJ2-3 and V is TRBV12-5; TRBD2 matches at 11 bases. The CDR3 has 19 residues. CDR1 LGHNT and CDR2 FRNRAP come from the germline V gene. CDR3 sequence reads: CASGLVLLAGDTSTDTQYF. CDR3 nucleotide sequence: TGTGCTAGTGGTTTGGTATTACTAGCGGGGGACACTAGCACAGATACGCAATATTTT.

The chain uses TRBV9 and TRBJ2-2; D call uncertain. CDR1 and CDR2 from the germline V gene are SGDLS and YYNGEE. The CDR3 consists of 14 residues. V lost 4 bases to trimming and J lost 6 bases, with 13 bases between them. CDR3 coding DNA: TGTGCCAGCAGCAGAGATTGGGCAGCCGGGGAGCTGTTTTTT. This sequence encodes CASSRDWAAGELFF.

This rearrangement joins TRBV5-8 to TRBJ2-5; the D gene is possibly TRBD1 (5 bases). The germline gives CDR1 SGHTS, CDR2 YDEGEE. The CDR3 covers 16 residues. V lost 4 bases to trimming and J lost 5 bases, with 21 bases between them. CDR3 nucleotide sequence: TGTGCCAGCAGCCCTTCGGCGGTCCGGCAGGGCGAGACCCAGTACTTC. Translated: CASSPSAVRQGETQYF.

As DNA, the CDR3 is TGTGCCACCGCGGGGGGCGGGGGCGAGTGGGAGACCCAGTACTTC. This gives the protein CATAGGGGEWETQYF. The gene calls are TRBV10-3 and TRBJ2-5; 8 nucleotides match TRBD2. This CDR3 is built from 15 residues. V was pared by 10 bases and J by 5 bases, with 15 bases of the junction left unmatched. CDR1 is ENHRY and CDR2 is SYGVKD in the germline V gene.

The rearrangement joins TRBV19 to TRBJ2-6; a possible D gene is TRBD2 (5 bases). The germline CDR1 and CDR2 sequences are LNHDA and SQIVND (reference sequence). V dropped 8 bases and J dropped 4 bases, with 9 bases sitting between them. CDR3 length: 13 residues. The CDR3 bases are TGTGCCAGTCGGGGAGCCGGGGCCAACGTCCTGACTTTC. It codes for CASRGAGANVLTF.

The chain has TRBV27 and TRBJ2-1; 8 nucleotides align to TRBD1. V lost 3 bases to trimming and J lost 10 bases; unmatched junction nucleotides: 5. CDR1 is MNHEY and CDR2 is SMNVEV in the germline V gene (reference sequence). The CDR3 is 13 residues long. CDR3 coding DNA: TGTGCCAGCAGTTTGGACAGGGATGGCGAGCAGTTCTTC. Its protein product is CASSLDRDGEQFF.

The V gene is TRBV19, the J gene TRBJ2-1; tentatively, D is TRBD2 (5 bases). Looked up from germline, CDR1 is LNHDA and CDR2 is SQIVND (reference sequence). V was trimmed by 0 bases and J by 0 bases, leaving 6 bases between them. The CDR3 has 15 amino acids. CDR3 region: CASSIEGSSYNEQFF. CDR3 nucleotides: TGTGCCAGTAGTATAGAAGGGAGCTCCTACAATGAGCAGTTCTTC.

There are a few counts of this clone. This rearrangement joins TRBV16 to TRBJ1-5, with TRBD1 matching 7 bases. This CDR3 spans 14 amino acids. After removal of 3 bases from V and 6 bases from J, the junction contained 5 bases not matched to a gene. Germline CDR1 and CDR2: KGHSY and FQNENV. The DNA for the CDR3 is TGTGCCAGCAGCCAGCTCTACAGGGGTCAGCCCCAGCATTTT. The encoded protein is CASSQLYRGQPQHF.

This clone was detected once. Written as DNA, the CDR3 is TGTGCCAGTAGTAGCGGGAGGGGCAATGAGCAGTTCTTC. Translated: CASSSGRGNEQFF. The rearrangement links TRBV19 to TRBJ2-1; 9 nucleotides match TRBD2. Per the germline V gene, CDR1 is LNHDA and CDR2 is SQIVND (reference sequence). The V segment lost 4 bases and the J segment 6 bases; nucleotides outside the gene matches: 1. This CDR3 region has 13 residues. The full variable domain, rest sourced from reference TRBV19 and TRBJ2-1, is DGGITQSPKYLFRKEGQNVTLSCEQNLNHDAMYWYRQDPGQGLRLIYYSQIVNDFQKGDIAEGYSVSREKKESFPLTVTSAQKNPTAFYLCASSSGRGNEQFFGPGTRLTVL.

This chain joins TRBV9 and TRBJ1-1; possible D gene TRBD1, 5 bases. The CDR3 has 14 amino acids. The germline gives CDR1 SGDLS, CDR2 YYNGEE. Trimming pared 0 bases from V and 4 bases from J, leaving 10 bases between. DNA for the CDR3: TGTGCCAGCAGCGTAGAATGGGGCCCCACTGAAGCTTTCTTT. Its protein product is CASSVEWGPTEAFF.

The rearrangement links TRBV18 to TRBJ2-3; D is ambiguous. The germline V gene encodes CDR1 KGHSH and CDR2 LQKENI. V was cut by 1 base and J by 0 bases, with 17 bases left in between. This CDR3 has 18 amino acids. CDR3 region: CASSPLAAQGFSTDTQYF. The CDR3 nucleotides are TGTGCCAGCTCACCACTGGCGGCCCAAGGCTTTAGCACAGATACGCAGTATTTT.